A selection of T cell receptor beta chains follows, all from one sample in a study of T cells in narcolepsy. Clones were read by immunoSEQ multiplex PCR, and TCRdb kept only the in-frame ones, dropping some. Seen here are about 30,000 clones, 79% observed once, and the top ten hold about 1.1%. Sequences were obtained from CD45RA- memory CD4+ T cells from PBMCs. Receptor source: a human donor with narcolepsy. The conserved cysteine and the conserved F or W are not part of the CDR3 here. For some rows the clone size is stated as once, few or many, or as a class when expanded; others skip it.

>TRBV7-3|TRBJ2-1|few
ASSPGRVGSIVNEQF
>TRBV11-1|TRBJ1-1|-
ASSSVGRVGTEAF
>TRBV18|TRBJ2-3|-
ASSTSGITDTQY
>TRBV5-1|TRBJ2-7|-
ASSPGLAGGPQSQQY
>TRBV5-1|TRBJ2-5|-
ASSLDVYQETQY
>TRBV7-2|TRBJ2-7|few
ASSPRGGRFNEQY
>TRBV19|TRBJ1-1|once
ASSIGGSGRATEAF
>TRBV7-2|TRBJ2-5|-
ASSSQGTSVWTQY
>TRBV2|TRBJ1-5|-
ASSDRTGGNQPQH
>TRBV28|TRBJ2-5|-
ASSPKTGRETQY
>TRBV4-2|TRBJ2-1|-
ASSRTFDSYNEQF
>TRBV5-1|TRBJ2-3|-
ASSLRGVGSDTQY
>TRBV7-9|TRBJ2-3|-
ASRGEDTQY
>TRBV7-7|TRBJ2-2|-
ASSLDQGPTDTGELF
>TRBV30|TRBJ1-3|-
AWSVVGGNTIY
>TRBV18|TRBJ1-2|-
ASSTLSGTEGGYT
>TRBV11-2|TRBJ2-1|-
ASSLEPSRLAAYNEQF
>TRBV18|TRBJ2-7|-
ASSRLAAYEQY
>TRBV28|TRBJ2-7|-
ASKSPGQLTTLTYEQY
>TRBV19|TRBJ1-5|-
ASSMSGTGLKNQPQH
>TRBV9|TRBJ2-3|-
ASSALSTTDTQY
>TRBV7-3|TRBJ2-6|few
ASSSPGGGRSGANVLT
>TRBV7-2|TRBJ1-3|-
ASSLSIPSGNTIY
>TRBV11-2|TRBJ2-5|-
ASSVTGPSFQY
>TRBV27|TRBJ1-5|-
ASGSRLGGAYQPQH
>TRBV10-2|TRBJ2-7|-
ASQRAGAAYEQY
>TRBV7-2|TRBJ1-1|-
ASSLGSAGAAF
>TRBV30|TRBJ2-5|once
AWSPAPVETQY
>TRBV10-1|TRBJ2-1|-
ASSRSPGGVGYNEQF
>TRBV11-3|TRBJ1-2|few
ASSQREDHPYGYT